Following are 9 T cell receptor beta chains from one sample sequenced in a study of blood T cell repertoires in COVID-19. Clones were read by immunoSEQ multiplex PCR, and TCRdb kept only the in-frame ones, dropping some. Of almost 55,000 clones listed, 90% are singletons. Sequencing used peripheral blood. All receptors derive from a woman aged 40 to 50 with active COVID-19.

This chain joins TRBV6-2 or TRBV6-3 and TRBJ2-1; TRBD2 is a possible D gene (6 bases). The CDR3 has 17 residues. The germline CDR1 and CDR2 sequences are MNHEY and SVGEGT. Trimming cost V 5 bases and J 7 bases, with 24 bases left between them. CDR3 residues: CASSKRLSRGMGNEQFF. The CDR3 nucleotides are TGTGCCAGCAGTAAACGCCTCAGTCGGGGGATGGGGAATGAGCAGTTCTTC.

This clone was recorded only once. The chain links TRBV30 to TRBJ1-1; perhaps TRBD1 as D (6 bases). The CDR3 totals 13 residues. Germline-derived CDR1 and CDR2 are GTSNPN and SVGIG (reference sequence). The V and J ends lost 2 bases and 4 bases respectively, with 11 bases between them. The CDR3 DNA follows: TGTGCCTGGAGTAAGGGGGGGGGCACTGAAGCTTTCTTT. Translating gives CAWSKGGGTEAFF. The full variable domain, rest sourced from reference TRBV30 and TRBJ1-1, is SQTIHQWPATLVQPVGSPLSLECTVEGTSNPNLYWYRQAAGRGLQLLFYSVGIGQISSEVPQNLSASRPQDRQFILSSKKLLLSDSGFYLCAWSKGGGTEAFFGQGTRLTVV.

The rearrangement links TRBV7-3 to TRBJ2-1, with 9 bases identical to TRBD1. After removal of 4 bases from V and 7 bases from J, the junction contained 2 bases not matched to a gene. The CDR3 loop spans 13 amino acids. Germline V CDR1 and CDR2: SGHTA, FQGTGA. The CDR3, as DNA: TGTGCCAGCAGCTCGGACAGGGGAAATGAGCAGTTCTTC. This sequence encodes CASSSDRGNEQFF.

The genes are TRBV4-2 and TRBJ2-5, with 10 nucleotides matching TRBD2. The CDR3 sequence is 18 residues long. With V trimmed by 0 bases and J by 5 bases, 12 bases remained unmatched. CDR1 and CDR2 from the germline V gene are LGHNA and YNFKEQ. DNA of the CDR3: TGTGCCAGCAGCCAAGAACTCCTAGCGGGGGTTTCGGGGGAGACCCAGTACTTC. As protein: CASSQELLAGVSGETQYF.

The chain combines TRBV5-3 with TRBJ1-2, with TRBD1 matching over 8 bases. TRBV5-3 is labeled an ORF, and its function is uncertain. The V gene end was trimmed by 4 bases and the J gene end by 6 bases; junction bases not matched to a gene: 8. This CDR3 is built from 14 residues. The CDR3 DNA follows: TGTGCCAGAAGCCTCAGGCGGGACAGGAATGGCTACACCTTC. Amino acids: CARSLRRDRNGYTF.

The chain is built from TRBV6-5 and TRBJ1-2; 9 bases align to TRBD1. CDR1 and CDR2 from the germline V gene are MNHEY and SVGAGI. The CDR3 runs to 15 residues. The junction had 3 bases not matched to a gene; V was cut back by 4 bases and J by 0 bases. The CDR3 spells CASSSGTGPNYGYTF. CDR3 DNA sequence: TGTGCCAGCAGTTCCGGGACAGGGCCTAACTATGGCTACACCTTC.

CDR3 region: CASSYSRSGKNTEAFF. CDR3 coding DNA: TGTGCCAGCAGTTACTCGAGGTCAGGGAAGAACACTGAAGCTTTCTTT. V usage is TRBV6-6 and J usage is TRBJ1-1; tentatively, D is TRBD1 (5 bases). Trimming cost V 0 bases and J 1 base, with 12 bases left between them. The germline gives CDR1 MNHNY, CDR2 SVGAGI (reference sequence). The CDR3 totals 16 residues.

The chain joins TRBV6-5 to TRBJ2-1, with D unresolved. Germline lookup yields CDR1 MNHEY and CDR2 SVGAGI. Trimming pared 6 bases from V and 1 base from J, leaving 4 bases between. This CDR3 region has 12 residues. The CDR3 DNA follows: TGTGCCAGCAGCCAGTCCTACAATGAGCAGTTCTTC. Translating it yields CASSQSYNEQFF.

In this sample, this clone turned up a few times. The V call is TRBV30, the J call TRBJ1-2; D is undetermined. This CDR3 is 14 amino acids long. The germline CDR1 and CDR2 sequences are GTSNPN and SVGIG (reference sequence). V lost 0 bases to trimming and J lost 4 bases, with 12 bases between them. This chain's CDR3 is CAWSVRRGSYGYTF. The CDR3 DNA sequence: TGTGCCTGGAGTGTAAGGCGGGGAAGCTATGGCTACACCTTC.